This T cell receptor beta chain is from a study of blood T cell repertoires in COVID-19. About the research overall: Some COVID-19 samples were acute and others convalescent; all came from the United States, Italy and Spain. PBMCs, B-cell-depleted T cells, or T cells were the source of the cDNA or gDNA that made up the material.

The CDR3 consists of 17 residues. V was shortened by 4 bases and J by 0 bases, with 19 bases between the two germline ends. Germline values: CDR1 SGHRS, CDR2 YFSETQ. One Seattle source followed patients from active infection through their disease course. Methods used by the authors: From reference gene primer amplification, estimates of nucleated cell counts were derived. This table comes from immunoSEQ multiplex PCR, and its TCRdb copy is limited to in-frame clones, with some not included. That table supplies the V and J calls and clone size; D and trimming were determined from the DNA. The sample has 350,000 or so clones; roughly 89% are singletons.

Sequenced input: peripheral blood. This chain links TRBV5-1 with TRBJ1-1; the D gene is possibly TRBD1 (6 bases). The clonotype originates from a woman aged 55-70 years with COVID-19, enrolled during active disease. CDR3 amino acids: CASSGGQTHLLNTEAFF. The DNA of the CDR3 is TGCGCCAGCAGCGGGGGACAAACTCATCTCTTGAACACTGAAGCTTTCTTT.